This T cell receptor (beta chain) came from a study of OX40 agonist ivuxolimab in advanced cancers. Study-level background: It was ivuxolimab, an agonistic anti-OX40 (CD134) antibody, that patients were treated with.

No patient had autoimmune disease or received systemic immunosuppression. Germline trimming cut 6 bases from V and 6 bases from J; bases unmatched to any gene: 11. The CDR3 contains 15 residues. Per the germline V gene, CDR1 is MNHEY and CDR2 is SVGAGI. TCRdb keeps only in-frame clones here, not all; method: immunoSEQ multiplex PCR. The top ten hold approximately 5% of the sample, which has approximately 100,000 clones, 84% seen once. This clone was detected only once. Specimen: CD4+ or CD8+ T cells sorted from blood, collected in a trial of the OX40 agonist ivuxolimab. The TCR sequence derives from an adult with an advanced solid tumor such as melanoma, head and neck, liver or kidney cancer. The chain links TRBV6-5 to TRBJ2-7; 10 nucleotides align to TRBD2. This chain's CDR3 is CASSLKAGGHGEQYF. In DNA, the CDR3 is TGTGCCAGCAGCTTAAAAGCGGGGGGGCACGGCGAGCAGTACTTC.